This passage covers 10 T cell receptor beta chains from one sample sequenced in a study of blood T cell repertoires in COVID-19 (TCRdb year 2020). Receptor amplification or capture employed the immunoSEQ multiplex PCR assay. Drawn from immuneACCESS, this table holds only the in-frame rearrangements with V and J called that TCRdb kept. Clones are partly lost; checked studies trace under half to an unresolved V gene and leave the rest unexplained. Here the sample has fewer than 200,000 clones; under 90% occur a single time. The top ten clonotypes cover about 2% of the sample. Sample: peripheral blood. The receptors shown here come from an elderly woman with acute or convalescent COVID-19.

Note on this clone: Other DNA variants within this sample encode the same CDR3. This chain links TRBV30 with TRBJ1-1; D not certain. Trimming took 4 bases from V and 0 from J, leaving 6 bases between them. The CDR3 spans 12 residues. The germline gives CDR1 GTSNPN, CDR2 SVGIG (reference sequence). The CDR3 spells CAWNRVNTEAFF. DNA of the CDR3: TGTGCCTGGAATCGGGTGAACACTGAAGCTTTCTTT.

Here the CDR3 DNA reads TGTGCCAGCAGCGTACAGGAACTAGGGACCCAGTACTTC. Its translation: CASSVQELGTQYF. The chain links TRBV9 to TRBJ2-5; D perhaps matches TRBD2 (5 bases). CDR3 size: 13 residues. Per the germline V gene, CDR1 is SGDLS and CDR2 is YYNGEE. Trimming removed 1 base from V and 7 bases from J, with 11 bases in between.

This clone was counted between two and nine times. The CDR3 region is CASSPNPRESNEKLFF. Here the CDR3 DNA reads TGTGCCAGCAGTCCAAATCCCCGAGAATCTAATGAAAAACTGTTTTTT. J is TRBJ1-4 and V is TRBV11-2; unclear D gene. The CDR3 consists of 16 residues. V lost 6 bases and J lost 3, with 17 bases in between. The germline V gene encodes CDR1 SGHAT and CDR2 FQNNGV.

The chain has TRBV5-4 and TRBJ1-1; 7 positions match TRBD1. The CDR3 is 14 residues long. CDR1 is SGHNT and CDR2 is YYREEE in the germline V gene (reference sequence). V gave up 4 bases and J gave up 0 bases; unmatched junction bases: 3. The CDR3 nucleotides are TGTGCCAGCAGCGAGACAGGGTTGAACACTGAAGCTTTCTTT. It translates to CASSETGLNTEAFF. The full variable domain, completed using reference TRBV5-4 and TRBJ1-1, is ETGVTQSPTHLIKTRGQQVTLRCSSQSGHNTVSWYQQALGQGPQFIFQYYREEENGRGNFPPRFSGLQFPNYSSELNVNALELDDSALYLCASSETGLNTEAFFGQGTRLTVV.

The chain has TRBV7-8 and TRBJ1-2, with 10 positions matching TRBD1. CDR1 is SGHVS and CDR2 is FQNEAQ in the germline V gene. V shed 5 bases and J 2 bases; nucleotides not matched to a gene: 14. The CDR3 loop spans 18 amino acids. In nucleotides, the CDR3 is TGTGCCAGCAGCCGAACCCTACCCCGACAGGGGGCAAACTATGGCTACACCTTC. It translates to CASSRTLPRQGANYGYTF.

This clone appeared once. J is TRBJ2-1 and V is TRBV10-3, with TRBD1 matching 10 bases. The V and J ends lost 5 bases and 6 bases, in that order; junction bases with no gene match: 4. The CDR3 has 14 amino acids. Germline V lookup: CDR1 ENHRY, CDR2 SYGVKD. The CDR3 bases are TGTGCCATCAGTCCCGGGACAGGGGTCAATGAGCAGTTCTTC. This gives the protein CAISPGTGVNEQFF.

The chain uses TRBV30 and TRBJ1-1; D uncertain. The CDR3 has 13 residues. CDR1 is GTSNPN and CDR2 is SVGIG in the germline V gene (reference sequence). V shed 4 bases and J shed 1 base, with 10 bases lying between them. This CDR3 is CAWTSTGNTEAFF. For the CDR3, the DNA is TGTGCCTGGACCTCTACGGGGAACACTGAAGCTTTCTTT.

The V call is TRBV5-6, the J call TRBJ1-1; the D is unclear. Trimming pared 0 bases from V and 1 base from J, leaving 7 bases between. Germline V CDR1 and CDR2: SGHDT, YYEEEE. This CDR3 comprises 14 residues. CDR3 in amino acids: CASSLALRNTEAFF. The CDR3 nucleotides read TGTGCCAGCAGCTTGGCGCTCAGGAACACTGAAGCTTTCTTT.

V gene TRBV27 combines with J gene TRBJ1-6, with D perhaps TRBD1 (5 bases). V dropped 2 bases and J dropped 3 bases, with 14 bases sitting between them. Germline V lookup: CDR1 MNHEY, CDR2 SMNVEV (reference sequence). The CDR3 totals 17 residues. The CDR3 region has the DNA TGTGCCAGCAGTTTAGGAGGGGCAAGTTACTATAATTCACCCCTCCACTTT. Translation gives CASSLGGASYYNSPLHF.

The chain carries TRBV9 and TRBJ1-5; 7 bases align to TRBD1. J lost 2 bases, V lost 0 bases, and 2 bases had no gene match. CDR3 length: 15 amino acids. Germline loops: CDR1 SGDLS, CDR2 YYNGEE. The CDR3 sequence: CASSVGGTGNQPQHF. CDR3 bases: TGTGCCAGCAGCGTAGGGGGGACAGGCAATCAGCCCCAGCATTTT.